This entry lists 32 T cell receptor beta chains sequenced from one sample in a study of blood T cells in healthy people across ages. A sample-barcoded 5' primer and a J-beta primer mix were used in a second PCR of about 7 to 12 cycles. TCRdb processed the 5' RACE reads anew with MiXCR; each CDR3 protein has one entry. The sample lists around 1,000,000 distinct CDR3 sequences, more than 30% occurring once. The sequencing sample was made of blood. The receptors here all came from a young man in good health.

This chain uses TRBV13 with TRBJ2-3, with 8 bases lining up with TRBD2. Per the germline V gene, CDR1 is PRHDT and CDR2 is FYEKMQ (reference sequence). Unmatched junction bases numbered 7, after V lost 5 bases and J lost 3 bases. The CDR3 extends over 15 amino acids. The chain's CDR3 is CASSPTSVGTDTQYF. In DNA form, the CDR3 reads TGTGCCAGCAGCCCGACTAGCGTTGGAACAGATACGCAGTATTTT.

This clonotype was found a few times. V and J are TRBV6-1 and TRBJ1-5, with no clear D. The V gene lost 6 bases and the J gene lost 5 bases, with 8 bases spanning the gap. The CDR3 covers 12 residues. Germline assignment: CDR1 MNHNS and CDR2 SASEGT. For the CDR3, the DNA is TGTGCCAGCAGGGATTCTGATCAGCCCCAGCATTTT. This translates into CASRDSDQPQHF.

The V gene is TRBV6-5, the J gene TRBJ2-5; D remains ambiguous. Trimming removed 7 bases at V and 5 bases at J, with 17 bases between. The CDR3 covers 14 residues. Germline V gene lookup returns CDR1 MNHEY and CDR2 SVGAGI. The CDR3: CASIQPYPPETQYF. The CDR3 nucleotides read TGTGCCAGCATCCAACCATACCCCCCGGAGACCCAGTACTTC.

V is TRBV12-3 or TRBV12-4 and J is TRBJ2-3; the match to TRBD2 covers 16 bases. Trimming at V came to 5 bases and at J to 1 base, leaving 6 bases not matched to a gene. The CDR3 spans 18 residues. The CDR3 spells CASSPGTSGRARTDTQYF. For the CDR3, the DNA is TGTGCCAGCAGTCCCGGGACTAGCGGGAGGGCCCGCACAGATACGCAGTATTTT.

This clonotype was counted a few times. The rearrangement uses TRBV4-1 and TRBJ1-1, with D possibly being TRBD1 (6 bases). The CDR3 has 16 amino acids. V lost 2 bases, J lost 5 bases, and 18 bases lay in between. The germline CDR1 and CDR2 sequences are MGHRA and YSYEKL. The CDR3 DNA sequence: TGCGCCAGCAGCCAACGACAGGTTATAGTCGCGACTGAAGCTTTCTTT. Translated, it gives CASSQRQVIVATEAFF.

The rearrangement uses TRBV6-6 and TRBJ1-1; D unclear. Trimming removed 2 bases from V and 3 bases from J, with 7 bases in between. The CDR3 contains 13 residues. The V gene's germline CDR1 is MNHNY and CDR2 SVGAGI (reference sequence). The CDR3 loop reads CASSYRADTEAFF. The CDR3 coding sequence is TGTGCCAGCAGTTACAGGGCTGACACTGAAGCTTTCTTT.

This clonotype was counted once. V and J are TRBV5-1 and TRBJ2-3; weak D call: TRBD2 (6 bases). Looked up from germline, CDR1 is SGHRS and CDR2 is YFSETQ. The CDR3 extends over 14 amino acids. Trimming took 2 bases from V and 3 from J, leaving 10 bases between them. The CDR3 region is CASSFAGLTDTQYF. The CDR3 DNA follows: TGCGCCAGCAGCTTCGCGGGATTGACAGATACGCAGTATTTT.

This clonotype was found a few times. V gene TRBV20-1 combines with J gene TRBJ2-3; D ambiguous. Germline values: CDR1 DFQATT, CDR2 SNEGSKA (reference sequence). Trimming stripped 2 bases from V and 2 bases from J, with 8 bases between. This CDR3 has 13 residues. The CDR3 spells CSARKDPTDTQYF. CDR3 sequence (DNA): TGCAGTGCTAGAAAGGATCCCACAGATACGCAGTATTTT.

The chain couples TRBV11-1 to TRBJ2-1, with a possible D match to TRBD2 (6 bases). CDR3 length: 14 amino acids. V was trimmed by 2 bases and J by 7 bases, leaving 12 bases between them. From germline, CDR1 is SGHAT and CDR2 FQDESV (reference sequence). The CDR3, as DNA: TGTGCCAGCAGCTTAACTGTAAGCGGGAATGAGCAGTTCTTC. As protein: CASSLTVSGNEQFF.

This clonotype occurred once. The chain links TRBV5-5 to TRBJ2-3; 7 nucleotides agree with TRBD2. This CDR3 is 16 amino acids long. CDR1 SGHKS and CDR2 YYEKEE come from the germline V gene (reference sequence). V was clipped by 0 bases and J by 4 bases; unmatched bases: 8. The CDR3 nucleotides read TGTGCCAGCAGCTTGGGGGAGGGGCAGACCTCAGATACGCAGTATTTT. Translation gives CASSLGEGQTSDTQYF.

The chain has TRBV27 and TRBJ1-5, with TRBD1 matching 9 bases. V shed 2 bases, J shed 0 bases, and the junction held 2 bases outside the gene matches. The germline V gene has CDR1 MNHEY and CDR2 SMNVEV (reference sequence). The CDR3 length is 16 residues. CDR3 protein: CASSLGQGHSNQPQHF. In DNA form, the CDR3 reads TGTGCCAGCAGTTTAGGACAGGGGCATAGCAATCAGCCCCAGCATTTT.

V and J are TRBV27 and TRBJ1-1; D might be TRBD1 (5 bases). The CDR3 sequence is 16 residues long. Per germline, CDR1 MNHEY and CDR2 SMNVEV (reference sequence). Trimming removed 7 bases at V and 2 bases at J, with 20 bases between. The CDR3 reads CASTRGRGIPNTEAFF. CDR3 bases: TGTGCCAGCACCCGAGGTCGGGGGATACCAAACACTGAAGCTTTCTTT.

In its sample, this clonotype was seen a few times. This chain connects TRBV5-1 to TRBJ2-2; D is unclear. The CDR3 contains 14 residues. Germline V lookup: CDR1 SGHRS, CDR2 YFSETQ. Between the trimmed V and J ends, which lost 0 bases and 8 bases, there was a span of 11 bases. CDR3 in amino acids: CASSLESLTGELFF. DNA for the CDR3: TGCGCCAGCAGCTTGGAATCCCTTACTGGGGAGCTGTTTTTT.

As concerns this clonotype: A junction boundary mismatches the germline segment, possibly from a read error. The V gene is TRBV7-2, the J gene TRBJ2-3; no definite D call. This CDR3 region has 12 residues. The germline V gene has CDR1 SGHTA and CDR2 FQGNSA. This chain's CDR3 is CASSPCGDTRYF. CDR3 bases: TGTGCCAGCAGCCCATGTGGAGATACGCGGTATTTT.

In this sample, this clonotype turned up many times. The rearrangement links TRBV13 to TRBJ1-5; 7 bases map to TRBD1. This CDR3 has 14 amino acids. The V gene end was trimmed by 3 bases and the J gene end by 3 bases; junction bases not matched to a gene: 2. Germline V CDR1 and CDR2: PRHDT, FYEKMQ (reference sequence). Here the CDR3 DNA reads TGTGCCAGCAGCTTCGGGACAGTCAATCAGCCCCAGCATTTT. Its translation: CASSFGTVNQPQHF.

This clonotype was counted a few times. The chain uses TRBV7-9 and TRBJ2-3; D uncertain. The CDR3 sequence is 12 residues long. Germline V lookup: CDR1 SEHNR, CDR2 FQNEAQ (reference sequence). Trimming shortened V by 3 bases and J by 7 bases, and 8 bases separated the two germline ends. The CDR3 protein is CASSFGQNTQYF. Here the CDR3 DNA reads TGTGCCAGCAGCTTTGGGCAAAATACGCAGTATTTT. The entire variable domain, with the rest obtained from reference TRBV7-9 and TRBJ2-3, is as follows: DTGVSQNPRHKITKRGQNVTFRCDPISEHNRLYWYRQTLGQGPEFLTYFQNEAQLEKSRLLSDRFSAERPKGSFSTLEIQRTEQGDSAMYLCASSFGQNTQYFGPGTRLTVL.

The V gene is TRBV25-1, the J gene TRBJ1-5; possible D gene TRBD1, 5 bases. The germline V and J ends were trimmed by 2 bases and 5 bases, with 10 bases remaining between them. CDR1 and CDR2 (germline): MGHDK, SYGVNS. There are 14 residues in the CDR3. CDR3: CASSEISRDQPQHF. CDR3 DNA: TGTGCCAGCAGTGAAATTAGCAGGGATCAGCCCCAGCATTTT.

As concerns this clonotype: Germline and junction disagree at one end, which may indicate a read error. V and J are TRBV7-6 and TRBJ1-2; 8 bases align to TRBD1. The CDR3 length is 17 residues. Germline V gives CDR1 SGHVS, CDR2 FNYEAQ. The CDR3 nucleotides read TGCGCCAGCAGCCCGAACCCGGACAGGGCGGACCTCTATGGCTACACCTTC. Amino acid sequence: CASSPNPDRADLYGYTF.

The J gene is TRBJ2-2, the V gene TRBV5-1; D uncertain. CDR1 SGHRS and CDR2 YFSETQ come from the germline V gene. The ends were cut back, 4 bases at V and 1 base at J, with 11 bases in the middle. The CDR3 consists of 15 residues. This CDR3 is CASSPDLMNTGELFF. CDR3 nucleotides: TGCGCCAGCAGCCCGGACCTAATGAACACCGGGGAGCTGTTTTTT.

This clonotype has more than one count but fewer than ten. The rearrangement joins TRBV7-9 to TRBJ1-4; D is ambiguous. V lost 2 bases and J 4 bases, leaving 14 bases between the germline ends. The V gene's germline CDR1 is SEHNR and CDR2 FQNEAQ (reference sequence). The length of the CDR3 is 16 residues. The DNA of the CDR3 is TGTGCCAGCAGCTTAACTGCCGGGTCCGTTAATGAAAAACTGTTTTTT. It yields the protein CASSLTAGSVNEKLFF.

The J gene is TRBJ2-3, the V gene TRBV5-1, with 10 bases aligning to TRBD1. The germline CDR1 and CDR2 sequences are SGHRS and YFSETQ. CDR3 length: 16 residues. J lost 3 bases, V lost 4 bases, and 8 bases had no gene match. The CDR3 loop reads CASSLFPGQGTDTQYF. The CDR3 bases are TGCGCCAGCAGCCTATTCCCGGGACAGGGGACAGATACGCAGTATTTT. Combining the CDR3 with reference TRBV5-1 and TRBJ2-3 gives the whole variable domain KAGVTQTPRYLIKTRGQQVTLSCSPISGHRSVSWYQQTPGQGLQFLFEYFSETQRNKGNFPGRFSGRQFSNSRSEMNVSTLELGDSALYLCASSLFPGQGTDTQYFGPGTRLTVL.

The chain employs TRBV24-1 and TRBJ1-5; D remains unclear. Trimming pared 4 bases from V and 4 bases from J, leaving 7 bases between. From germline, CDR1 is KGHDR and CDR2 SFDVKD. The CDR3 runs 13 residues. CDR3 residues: CATSDGPNQPQHF. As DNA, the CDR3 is TGTGCCACCAGTGACGGACCTAATCAGCCCCAGCATTTT.

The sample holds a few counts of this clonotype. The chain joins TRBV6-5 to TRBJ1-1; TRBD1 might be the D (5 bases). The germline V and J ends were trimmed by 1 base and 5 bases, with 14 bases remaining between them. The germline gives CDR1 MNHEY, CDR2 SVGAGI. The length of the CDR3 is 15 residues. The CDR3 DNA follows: TGTGCCAGCAGTTACTTCCCAGGGAGGCCAACTGAAGCTTTCTTT. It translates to CASSYFPGRPTEAFF.

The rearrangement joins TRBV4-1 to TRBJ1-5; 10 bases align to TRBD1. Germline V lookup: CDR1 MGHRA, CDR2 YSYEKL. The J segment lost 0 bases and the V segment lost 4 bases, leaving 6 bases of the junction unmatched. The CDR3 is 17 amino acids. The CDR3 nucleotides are TGCGCCAGCAGCCGAGACAGGGGGCCGAATAGCAATCAGCCCCAGCATTTT. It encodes CASSRDRGPNSNQPQHF.

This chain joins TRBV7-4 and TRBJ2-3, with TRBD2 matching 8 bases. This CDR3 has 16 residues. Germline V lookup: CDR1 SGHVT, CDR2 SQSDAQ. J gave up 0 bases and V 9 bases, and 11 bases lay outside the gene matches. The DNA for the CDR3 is TGTGCCAGTACGACGGAGCGGGAGACTAGCACAGATACGCAGTATTTT. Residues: CASTTERETSTDTQYF.

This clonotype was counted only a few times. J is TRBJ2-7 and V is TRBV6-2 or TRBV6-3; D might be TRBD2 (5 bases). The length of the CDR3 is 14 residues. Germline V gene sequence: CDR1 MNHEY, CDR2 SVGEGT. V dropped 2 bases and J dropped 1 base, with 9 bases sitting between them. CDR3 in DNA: TGTGCCAGCAGTTACCTCGGGGATTCCTACGAGCAGTACTTC. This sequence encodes CASSYLGDSYEQYF.

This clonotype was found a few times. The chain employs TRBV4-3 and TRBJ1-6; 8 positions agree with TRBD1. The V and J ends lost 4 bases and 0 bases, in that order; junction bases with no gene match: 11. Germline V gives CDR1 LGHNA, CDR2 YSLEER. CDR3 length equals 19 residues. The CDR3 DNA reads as TGCGCCAGCAGCCGAACCAGGACAGGGTCCAGCTCCTATAATTCACCCCTCCACTTT. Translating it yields CASSRTRTGSSSYNSPLHF.

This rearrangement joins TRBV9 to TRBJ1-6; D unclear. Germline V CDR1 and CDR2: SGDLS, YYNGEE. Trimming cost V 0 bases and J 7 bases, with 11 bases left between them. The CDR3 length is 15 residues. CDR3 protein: CASSVGAAQNSPLHF. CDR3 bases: TGTGCCAGCAGCGTAGGGGCGGCCCAGAATTCACCCCTCCACTTT.

Written as DNA, the CDR3 is TGCGCCAGCAGCCCAGAGGGGGGTCCATACAATGAGCAGTTCTTC. Its translation is CASSPEGGPYNEQFF. This chain connects TRBV4-3 to TRBJ2-1; D tentatively reads TRBD1 or TRBD2 (6 bases each). This CDR3 has 15 residues. Germline CDR1 LGHNA, CDR2 YSLEER. The V end lost 4 bases, the J end lost 4 bases, and 14 bases lay between the germline ends.

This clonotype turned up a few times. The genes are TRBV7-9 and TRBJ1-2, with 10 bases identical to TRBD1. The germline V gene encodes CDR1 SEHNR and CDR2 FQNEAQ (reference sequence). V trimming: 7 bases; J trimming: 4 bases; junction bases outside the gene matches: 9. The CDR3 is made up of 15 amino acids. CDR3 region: CASTLAGTGAYGYTF. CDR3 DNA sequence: TGTGCCAGCACCCTAGCCGGGACAGGGGCCTATGGCTACACCTTC.

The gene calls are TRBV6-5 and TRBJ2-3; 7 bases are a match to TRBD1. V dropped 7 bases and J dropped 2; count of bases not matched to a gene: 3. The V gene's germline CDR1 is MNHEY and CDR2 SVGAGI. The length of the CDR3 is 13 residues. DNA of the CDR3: TGTGCCAGCATTGAGGGGGCCACAGATACGCAGTATTTT. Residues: CASIEGATDTQYF.

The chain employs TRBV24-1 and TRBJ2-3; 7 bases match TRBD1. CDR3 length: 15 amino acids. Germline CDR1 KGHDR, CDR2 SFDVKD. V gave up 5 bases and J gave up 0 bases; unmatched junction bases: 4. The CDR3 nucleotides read TGTGCCACCAGTGCAGGGGGAGTAAGCACAGATACGCAGTATTTT. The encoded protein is CATSAGGVSTDTQYF.